The 14 T cell receptor beta chains listed next were all sequenced from one sample in a study of Ad26.COV2.S vaccination and SARS-CoV-2 variants. Method: immunoSEQ multiplex PCR; TCRdb's copy keeps in-frame clones and lacks some. Counted here are roughly 390,000 clones, about 88% occurring once; the ten biggest clones make up roughly 3.2%. The treatment here: roughly 18 received Ad26.COV2.S at low or high dose, single or two shots; five or six received placebo; per-sample allocation not given. Day 63 following the first vaccine or placebo injection was when the samples were taken. The source was peripheral blood, collected in a trial of Ad26.COV2.S vaccine versus placebo. These receptors were obtained from a person between 18 and 65 years old who received the Ad26.COV2.S COVID-19 vaccine or a placebo.

The rearrangement uses TRBV30 and TRBJ2-7, with D unclear. Germline loops: CDR1 GTSNPN, CDR2 SVGIG (reference sequence). With 2 bases removed from V and 0 bases from J, the gap between germline ends came to 17 bases. The CDR3 has 16 residues. CDR3 sequence: CAWSRSTPGYSYEQYF. Here the CDR3 DNA reads TGTGCCTGGAGTCGTTCGACCCCAGGTTACTCCTACGAGCAGTACTTC.

The chain employs TRBV29-1 and TRBJ1-1; 9 bases are a match to TRBD1. CDR1 is SQVTM and CDR2 is ANQGSEA in the germline V gene. The CDR3 has 12 residues. V dropped 5 bases and J dropped 5; count of bases not matched to a gene: 3. In DNA, the CDR3 is TGCAGCGTTCGGGACAGGGTAACTGAAGCTTTCTTT. Protein sequence: CSVRDRVTEAFF.

This clone was detected a few times. The chain joins TRBV2 to TRBJ1-2; a possible D gene is TRBD1 (6 bases). This CDR3 is built from 12 residues. Trimming stripped 3 bases from V and 4 bases from J, with 6 bases between. Germline V gene sequence: CDR1 SNHLY, CDR2 FYNNEI. CDR3 protein: CASSETGYGYTF. DNA of the CDR3: TGTGCCAGCAGTGAGACAGGCTATGGCTACACCTTC.

The V gene is TRBV2, the J gene TRBJ1-5, with D uncertain. The CDR3 contains 16 residues. With 7 bases removed from V and 1 base from J, the gap between germline ends came to 17 bases. Germline V gene lookup returns CDR1 SNHLY and CDR2 FYNNEI. The DNA for the CDR3 is TGTGCCAGCACCGGGGAGCTTCCAAGGAGCAATCAGCCCCAGCATTTT. Translation gives CASTGELPRSNQPQHF.

This chain links TRBV19 with TRBJ2-2, with D perhaps TRBD1 (5 bases). CDR3 length: 14 amino acids. The ends were cut back, 3 bases at V and 1 base at J, with 6 bases in the middle. CDR1 is LNHDA, CDR2 SQIVND, per germline (reference sequence). The CDR3 nucleotides read TGTGCCAGTAGTATCACAGGGAACACCGGGGAGCTGTTTTTT. This gives the protein CASSITGNTGELFF.

The genes are TRBV4-2 and TRBJ2-3, with D perhaps TRBD2 (5 bases). The V end was cut by 0 bases, the J end by 0 bases, with 16 bases between. Per the germline V gene, CDR1 is LGHNA and CDR2 is YNFKEQ. CDR3 length: 18 residues. CDR3 sequence: CASSQDRGGQASTDTQYF. DNA of the CDR3: TGTGCCAGCAGCCAAGATCGCGGCGGGCAAGCTAGCACAGATACGCAGTATTTT.

The V gene is TRBV7-9, the J gene TRBJ2-7, with TRBD1 identical over 7 bases. CDR1 and CDR2 (germline): SEHNR, FQNEAQ (reference sequence). V dropped 3 bases and J dropped 7; count of bases not matched to a gene: 9. This CDR3 contains 14 residues. CDR3 sequence (DNA): TGTGCCAGCAGCTTTATGACAGGGATGGAAGAGCAGTACTTC. It is translated as CASSFMTGMEEQYF.

This clone was seen once. The rearrangement joins TRBV6-1 to TRBJ1-1, with D perhaps matching TRBD1 (5 bases). The CDR3 is 12 residues long. Germline lookup yields CDR1 MNHNS and CDR2 SASEGT. V was shortened by 3 bases and J by 10 bases, with 12 bases between the two germline ends. This CDR3 reads CASSEGHVRAFF. The DNA for the CDR3 is TGTGCCAGCAGTGAGGGGCACGTTCGAGCTTTCTTT.

The chain is built from TRBV4-1 and TRBJ1-5; 7 bases align to TRBD1. Germline lookup yields CDR1 MGHRA and CDR2 YSYEKL. J lost 4 bases, V lost 2 bases, and 5 bases had no gene match. The CDR3 contains 15 residues. CDR3: CASSQLGQLNQPQHF. For the CDR3, the DNA is TGCGCCAGCAGCCAACTGGGACAGCTGAATCAGCCCCAGCATTTT.

The J gene is TRBJ1-2, the V gene TRBV6-5; 10 nucleotides match TRBD1. This CDR3 contains 16 residues. From germline, CDR1 is MNHEY and CDR2 SVGAGI. The V segment lost 2 bases and the J segment 8 bases; nucleotides outside the gene matches: 11. CDR3 in DNA: TGTGCCAGCAGTTACCTGGACAGGGGGAGCGGTTGGGGCTACACCTTC. Its protein product is CASSYLDRGSGWGYTF.

This chain uses TRBV29-1 with TRBJ2-7, with 7 bases aligning to TRBD1. Germline V gene data show CDR1 as SQVTM and CDR2 as ANQGSEA. V was pared by 2 bases and J by 6 bases, with 7 bases of the junction left unmatched. CDR3 length: 13 amino acids. CDR3 bases: TGCAGCGTTGAATCAGGCAGGGACAGCGAGCAGTACTTC. This sequence encodes CSVESGRDSEQYF.

The J gene is TRBJ1-6, the V gene TRBV6-5; 7 bases align to TRBD1. Germline V gene lookup returns CDR1 MNHEY and CDR2 SVGAGI. The J segment lost 5 bases and the V segment lost 4 bases, leaving 8 bases of the junction unmatched. The CDR3 runs to 16 residues. This chain's CDR3 is CASSSTSGGDNSPLHF. The DNA of the CDR3 is TGTGCCAGCAGTTCTACCTCAGGGGGTGATAATTCACCCCTCCACTTT.

The genes are TRBV6-5 and TRBJ1-1; D possibly corresponds to TRBD1 (5 bases). Trimming removed 2 bases at V and 5 bases at J, with 15 bases between. This CDR3 comprises 15 residues. Per germline, CDR1 MNHEY and CDR2 SVGAGI. The CDR3 spells CASSYTTGSWTEAFF. CDR3 in DNA: TGTGCCAGCAGTTACACTACAGGAAGTTGGACTGAAGCTTTCTTT.

The chain couples TRBV10-2 to TRBJ1-6, with D perhaps matching TRBD1 (6 bases). The germline V and J ends were trimmed by 5 bases and 3 bases, with 11 bases remaining between them. Germline V gives CDR1 WSHSY, CDR2 SAAADI. The CDR3 sequence is 15 residues long. This CDR3 reads CASSSTGRYNSPLHF. The CDR3 coding sequence is TGCGCCAGCAGTTCTACAGGGCGCTATAATTCACCCCTCCACTTT.